One T cell receptor beta chain is described in this entry. The target antigen is unknown. This specimen belongs to a study of cytomegalovirus exposure and HLA in healthy donors. Study-wide results and limits: In the 120 or so validation repertoires, more than 85% of cluster scores exceeded 0, per a later analysis. A few of the chains that were CMV-associated were confirmed in vitro to be specific for CMV antigens. The study designated fewer than 200 TCR beta chains cytomegalovirus-associated.

Clones were read by immunoSEQ multiplex PCR, and TCRdb kept only the in-frame ones, dropping some. The sample yields about 120,000 clones, roughly 90% seen once. The CDR3 sequence is 17 residues long. Germline CDR1 reads LNHNV; CDR2 reads YYDKDF (reference sequence). With 0 bases clipped from V and 4 bases from J, the junction kept 3 bases outside the gene matches. V and J are TRBV15 and TRBJ2-1; 13 bases are a match to TRBD2. Sequencing used PBMCs. The sequence was collected from a woman between 18 and 30 years old in good health and CMV-seropositive. The DNA for the CDR3 is TGTGCCACCAGCAGAGATTTGGGACTAGCGGGGTACAATGAGCAGTTCTTC. Translating it yields CATSRDLGLAGYNEQFF.